One sample yielded the 31 T cell receptor beta chains listed below, sequenced in a study of blood T cell repertoires in COVID-19. Here immunoSEQ multiplex PCR was the method, and the copy in TCRdb shows in-frame clones only, minus some. Of approximately 230,000 clones listed, 65% to 90% were seen once; the top ten hold 4.9%. The sample was peripheral blood. The receptors here all came from an elderly woman with active or convalescent COVID-19.

The chain joins TRBV20-1 to TRBJ1-5; unclear D gene. V was clipped by 4 bases and J by 9 bases, with 10 bases between them. Looked up from germline, CDR1 is DFQATT and CDR2 is SNEGSKA (reference sequence). The CDR3 has 11 amino acids. CDR3 amino acids: CSAIQSGPQHF. The DNA for the CDR3 is TGCAGTGCTATTCAATCGGGGCCCCAGCATTTT.

The J gene is TRBJ2-7, the V gene TRBV25-1; D may be TRBD2 (5 bases). Trimming took off 9 bases at V and 2 bases at J, with 26 bases between the two ends. The CDR3 loop spans 17 amino acids. CDR1 is MGHDK and CDR2 is SYGVNS in the germline V gene. In DNA, the CDR3 is TGTGCCAGTCCCTCCCTAGCACGGAGAAGACCTCCCTACGAGCAGTACTTC. This translates into CASPSLARRRPPYEQYF.

V usage is TRBV28 and J usage is TRBJ1-2; 7 bases align to TRBD1. The germline CDR1 and CDR2 sequences are MDHEN and SYDVKM. This CDR3 is 13 amino acids long. V gave up 2 bases and J gave up 5 bases; unmatched junction bases: 2. The CDR3 nucleotides are TGTGCCAGCAGTTTAAGGGGGCCTTATGGCTACACCTTC. Protein sequence: CASSLRGPYGYTF.

This chain links TRBV9 with TRBJ1-6, with 8 bases identical to TRBD1. This CDR3 has 15 residues. Germline CDR1 reads SGDLS; CDR2 reads YYNGEE. J was trimmed by 7 bases and V by 2 bases; bases with no gene match: 5. CDR3 sequence (DNA): TGTGCCAGCAGCGTGGGCTGGACAGGGAATTCACCCCTCCACTTT. Protein product: CASSVGWTGNSPLHF.

In this sample, this clone turned up once. The chain couples TRBV18 to TRBJ1-5; D possibly corresponds to TRBD1 (5 bases). Trimming took off 2 bases at V and 0 bases at J, with 17 bases between the two ends. The CDR3 has 18 residues. CDR1 is KGHSH, CDR2 LQKENI, per germline. CDR3 loop: CASSPRAKDTHSNQPQHF. In nucleotides, the CDR3 is TGTGCCAGCTCACCAAGGGCAAAGGACACCCATAGCAATCAGCCCCAGCATTTT.

J is TRBJ2-7 and V is TRBV10-3; 9 bases fit TRBD2. V shed 2 bases, J shed 3 bases, and the junction held 5 bases outside the gene matches. The CDR3 has 15 residues. Germline loops: CDR1 ENHRY, CDR2 SYGVKD. This CDR3 is CAISEGVAGVYEQYF. CDR3 in DNA: TGTGCCATCAGTGAGGGGGTAGCGGGGGTCTACGAGCAGTACTTC.

V gene TRBV4-1 combines with J gene TRBJ1-1; D remains ambiguous. The germline V and J ends were trimmed by 2 bases and 4 bases, with 11 bases remaining between them. The CDR3 consists of 14 residues. Germline V gene data show CDR1 as MGHRA and CDR2 as YSYEKL. CDR3 region: CASSQFGATTEAFF. DNA of the CDR3: TGCGCCAGCAGCCAATTCGGAGCCACCACTGAAGCTTTCTTT.

V and J are TRBV6-5 and TRBJ2-5, with D unclear. Germline lookup yields CDR1 MNHEY and CDR2 SVGAGI. The V end was cut by 4 bases, the J end by 5 bases, with 11 bases between. This CDR3 comprises 13 residues. The CDR3 DNA is TGTGCCAGCAGTTCTGTCCACACGGAGACCCAGTACTTC. Its translation is CASSSVHTETQYF.

The chain is built from TRBV3-1 (or the pseudogene TRBV3-2) and TRBJ2-1, with 9 bases aligning to TRBD2. Trimming removed 0 bases from V and 15 bases from J; junction bases left unmatched: 3. Germline CDR1 LGHDT, CDR2 YNNKEL (reference sequence). This CDR3 spans 12 amino acids. The CDR3 DNA follows: TGTGCCAGCAGCCAAGAGCGGGGGGGCGCGTTCTTC. Encoded protein: CASSQERGGAFF.

V and J are TRBV3-1 (or the pseudogene TRBV3-2) and TRBJ2-1; D might be TRBD1 (5 bases). Germline values: CDR1 LGHDT, CDR2 YNNKEL (reference sequence). The CDR3 runs 11 residues. The V gene lost 3 bases and the J gene lost 9 bases, with 6 bases spanning the gap. The CDR3 DNA is TGTGCCAGCAGCCACGACAGTGAGCAGTTCTTC. It codes for CASSHDSEQFF.

The rearrangement joins TRBV2 to TRBJ2-5; 7 positions agree with TRBD2. The CDR3 is 15 amino acids. Trimming took 4 bases from V and 5 from J; bases not matched to a gene: 10. Germline V gene sequence: CDR1 SNHLY, CDR2 FYNNEI. The CDR3 region is CASSVEAGVIETQYF. The CDR3 DNA reads TGTGCCAGCAGTGTCGAGGCGGGGGTCATCGAGACCCAGTACTTC.

This sequence joins TRBV20-1 and TRBJ2-5, with unresolved D. CDR3 length: 13 residues. Trimming left V 3 bases short and J 5 bases short, with 13 bases between. The germline V gene has CDR1 DFQATT and CDR2 SNEGSKA (reference sequence). The CDR3 nucleotides are TGCAGTGCTAGTCGGGTAGCAACGGAGACCCAGTACTTC. Translation gives CSASRVATETQYF.

The chain couples TRBV29-1 to TRBJ2-7, with 7 positions matching TRBD1. The CDR3 extends over 13 amino acids. V lost 2 bases, J lost 4 bases, and 5 bases stayed unmatched. Germline lookup yields CDR1 SQVTM and CDR2 ANQGSEA. Written as DNA, the CDR3 is TGCAGCGTTGAAATCGGCAGGGGGTACGAGCAGTACTTC. Translated, it gives CSVEIGRGYEQYF.

The rearrangement links TRBV11-2 to TRBJ2-5; weak D call: TRBD2 (7 bases). Trimming took off 0 bases at V and 2 bases at J, with 16 bases between the two ends. Germline V CDR1 and CDR2: SGHAT, FQNNGV. The CDR3 loop spans 17 amino acids. For the CDR3, the DNA is TGTGCCAGCAGCTTAGATTTGGGGGGGGGCGTTCAAGAGACCCAGTACTTC. Translating gives CASSLDLGGGVQETQYF.

V gene TRBV20-1 combines with J gene TRBJ2-7; maybe TRBD2 (6 bases). The germline CDR1 and CDR2 sequences are DFQATT and SNEGSKA (reference sequence). Trimming stripped 4 bases from V and 9 bases from J, with 13 bases between. The CDR3 totals 11 residues. The CDR3 loop is CSAIGGPGQYF. The DNA for the CDR3 is TGCAGTGCTATAGGAGGGCCCGGGCAGTACTTC.

The chain recombines TRBV29-1 with TRBJ1-2; 8 nucleotides match TRBD1. CDR3 size: 16 residues. The ends lost 3 bases at V and 3 bases at J; junction bases unmatched: 12. CDR1 is SQVTM and CDR2 is ANQGSEA in the germline V gene. The CDR3 protein is CSVDLLDRVAYYGYTF. CDR3 nucleotides: TGCAGCGTTGATTTGCTGGACAGGGTGGCGTACTATGGCTACACCTTC.

J is TRBJ1-1 and V is TRBV29-1, with D hard to call. Trimming left V 4 bases short and J 1 base short, with 10 bases between. The CDR3 has 13 residues. Per the germline V gene, CDR1 is SQVTM and CDR2 is ANQGSEA. The CDR3 bases are TGCAGCGTTGTTGTGGCGGGGAACACTGAAGCTTTCTTT. It codes for CSVVVAGNTEAFF.

The genes are TRBV7-9 and TRBJ2-3; 10 bases are a match to TRBD2. CDR3 length: 14 residues. V lost 3 bases, J lost 6 bases, and 3 bases stayed unmatched. Germline V lookup: CDR1 SEHNR, CDR2 FQNEAQ (reference sequence). For the CDR3, the DNA is TGTGCCAGCAGCTTTAGCGGGAGGCAGGATACGCAGTATTTT. It encodes CASSFSGRQDTQYF.

The chain couples TRBV7-2 to TRBJ1-5; D is perhaps TRBD1 (6 bases). Per the germline V gene, CDR1 is SGHTA and CDR2 is FQGNSA. The CDR3 length is 15 residues. The V gene lost 7 bases and the J gene lost 6 bases, with 19 bases spanning the gap. CDR3 nucleotide sequence: TGTGCCAGCACTTGGGGAGGGGGTTTCAGTCAGCCCCAGCATTTT. Translation gives CASTWGGGFSQPQHF.

A single count supports this clone. In nucleotides, the CDR3 is TGTGCCAGCAGCACCCGGACAGGGGGCATTGAAGCTTTCTTT. Translating gives CASSTRTGGIEAFF. The chain carries TRBV3-1 (or the pseudogene TRBV3-2) and TRBJ1-1; 11 positions match TRBD1. Trimming cost V 5 bases and J 7 bases; bases outside gene matches: 6. CDR1 and CDR2 from the germline V gene are LGHDT and YNNKEL (reference sequence). The CDR3 extends over 14 amino acids.

This rearrangement joins TRBV18 to TRBJ2-1; a possible D gene is TRBD2 (5 bases). Per the germline V gene, CDR1 is KGHSH and CDR2 is LQKENI. CDR3 length: 17 amino acids. Trimming left V 6 bases short and J 3 bases short, with 21 bases between. CDR3 residues: CASSPPVLAAIYNEQFF. The CDR3 DNA is TGTGCCAGCTCCCCGCCAGTCCTAGCAGCTATCTACAATGAGCAGTTCTTC. Complete variable domain (other parts from reference TRBV18 and TRBJ2-1): NAGVMQNPRHLVRRRGQEARLRCSPMKGHSHVYWYRQLPEEGLKFMVYLQKENIIDESGMPKERFSAEFPKEGPSILRIQQVVRGDSAAYFCASSPPVLAAIYNEQFFGPGTRLTVL.

The CDR3 loop reads CASSTWLGQTVTEAFF. The CDR3 DNA follows: TGTGCCAGTAGTACTTGGTTGGGACAGACTGTCACTGAAGCTTTCTTT. The V gene is TRBV19, the J gene TRBJ1-1; 7 nucleotides match TRBD1. This CDR3 has 16 amino acids. Germline V gives CDR1 LNHDA, CDR2 SQIVND (reference sequence). The V and J ends lost 4 bases and 4 bases, in that order; junction bases with no gene match: 12. The complete variable domain, with remaining parts taken from reference TRBV19 and TRBJ1-1, reads DGGITQSPKYLFRKEGQNVTLSCEQNLNHDAMYWYRQDPGQGLRLIYYSQIVNDFQKGDIAEGYSVSREKKESFPLTVTSAQKNPTAFYLCASSTWLGQTVTEAFFGQGTRLTVV.

The gene calls are TRBV18 and TRBJ2-2; D possibly corresponds to TRBD2 (5 bases). The ends were cut back, 0 bases at V and 1 base at J, with 9 bases in the middle. CDR1 KGHSH and CDR2 LQKENI come from the germline V gene. There are 16 residues in the CDR3. For the CDR3, the DNA is TGTGCCAGCTCACCACCGATCAGCGGGAACACCGGGGAGCTGTTTTTT. Protein sequence: CASSPPISGNTGELFF. The full variable domain, with the rest looked up from reference TRBV18 and TRBJ2-2, is NAGVMQNPRHLVRRRGQEARLRCSPMKGHSHVYWYRQLPEEGLKFMVYLQKENIIDESGMPKERFSAEFPKEGPSILRIQQVVRGDSAAYFCASSPPISGNTGELFFGEGSRLTVL.

The V gene is TRBV28, the J gene TRBJ1-2, with D perhaps matching TRBD1 (6 bases). This CDR3 is built from 14 residues. Germline lookup yields CDR1 MDHEN and CDR2 SYDVKM. The V and J ends lost 6 bases and 6 bases respectively, with 17 bases between them. CDR3 nucleotide sequence: TGTGCCAGCAGGGGAACAGGGCAGGGGCATGGCTACACCTTC. This encodes CASRGTGQGHGYTF.

The chain employs TRBV5-1 and TRBJ1-1; 8 positions match TRBD1. V was clipped by 7 bases and J by 11 bases; unmatched bases: 13. CDR3 length: 13 amino acids. CDR1 and CDR2 from the germline V gene are SGHRS and YFSETQ. The CDR3 bases are TGCGCCAGCGGGCCACAGGGGGAAACGAGGGCTTTCTTT. Protein sequence: CASGPQGETRAFF.

The genes are TRBV6-5 and TRBJ2-7; a weak D match, TRBD2 (5 bases). CDR3 length: 13 amino acids. Germline loops: CDR1 MNHEY, CDR2 SVGAGI. Trimming left V 10 bases short and J 6 bases short, with 19 bases between. The CDR3 coding sequence is TGTGCCACCGACTCCGAACGGGAAGGCGAGCAGTACTTC. It yields the protein CATDSEREGEQYF.

Only one count was recorded for this clone. The chain couples TRBV3-1 (or the pseudogene TRBV3-2) to TRBJ1-3; D is uncertain. Germline CDR1 and CDR2: LGHDT and YNNKEL (reference sequence). V lost 4 bases, J lost 4 bases, and 14 bases lay in between. This CDR3 comprises 15 residues. CDR3 amino acids: CASSPFVESGNTIYF. In DNA, the CDR3 is TGTGCCAGCAGCCCCTTTGTGGAGTCGGGAAACACCATATATTTT.

The sample holds one count of this clone. The chain couples TRBV4-1 to TRBJ1-2; possibly TRBD1 for D (5 bases). Trimming cost V 3 bases and J 2 bases, with 16 bases left between them. CDR3 length: 16 amino acids. The germline CDR1 and CDR2 sequences are MGHRA and YSYEKL. The CDR3 coding sequence is TGCGCCAGCAGCCAGGGATTAAATCAGGGAAACTATGGCTACACCTTC. Its translation: CASSQGLNQGNYGYTF.

The chain employs TRBV7-9 and TRBJ1-1; 9 bases align to TRBD1. This CDR3 has 16 residues. V lost 6 bases and J lost 6; bases outside the gene matches: 14. Germline V gene lookup returns CDR1 SEHNR and CDR2 FQNEAQ (reference sequence). CDR3 region: CASRGYRGRLGPEAFF. DNA for the CDR3: TGTGCCAGCAGAGGATACAGGGGGCGCTTGGGCCCTGAAGCTTTCTTT.

The chain links TRBV12-3 or TRBV12-4 to TRBJ1-4; TRBD1 might be the D (5 bases). The CDR3 covers 12 residues. V gave up 4 bases and J gave up 8 bases, with 8 bases separating them. The CDR3 DNA sequence: TGTGCCAGCAGTTCGGGGGAAGAAAAACTGTTTTTT. It translates to CASSSGEEKLFF.

The rearrangement joins TRBV28 to TRBJ2-2; 8 bases map to TRBD1. V shed 3 bases and J 4 bases; nucleotides not matched to a gene: 7. This CDR3 comprises 16 residues. Germline assignment: CDR1 MDHEN and CDR2 SYDVKM. In nucleotides, the CDR3 is TGTGCCAGCAGTTTGACAGGGGATCGGGGCACCGGGGAGCTGTTTTTT. Amino acid sequence: CASSLTGDRGTGELFF.